The clone carrying this T cell receptor beta chain has at least ten counts. Its antigen is unidentified. This sample stems from a study of T cells in Graves' hyperthyroidism and ophthalmopathy. In germline, CDR1 is SNHLY, CDR2 FYNNEI. The CDR3 is 13 amino acids. V lost 6 bases and J lost 2, with 10 bases in between. Amplification yielded TCR beta CDR3 regions, with RNA transcripts as the source. Using the HTBI primer set, a first-round RT-PCR was run on the TCR CDR3. From the multiplex PCR reads, TCRdb called clonotypes with MiXCR, one entry per CDR3 protein. The sample records around 420,000 distinct CDR3 sequences, around a sixth being singletons. Hyperthyroidism patients were newly diagnosed, had disease duration under 2 months, and were aged 18 to 65 years. Uncontrolled infection, other autoimmune disease, pregnancy and lactation each barred patients from inclusion. Diagnoses rested on clinical symptoms, serum thyroxine and TRAb, thyroid ultrasound and orbital computed tomography.

Points from the study as a whole: Blood also carried most thyroid clonotypes expanded above 0.001.

The chain carries TRBV2 and TRBJ2-5; D may be TRBD1 or TRBD2 (5 bases each). This clonotype originated in a woman aged 18-29 years with Graves' hyperthyroidism. Sequencing was carried out using blood. CDR3 amino acids: CASSWDGQETQYF. CDR3 DNA: TGTGCCAGCAGCTGGGACGGACAAGAGACCCAGTACTTC.